This T cell receptor beta chain was observed in a study of blood T cell repertoires in COVID-19. Overall study: The samples span acute and convalescent COVID-19 from the United States, Italy and Spain.

Per the study methods: Reference gene primer amplification gave estimated nucleated cell counts. Data came from immunoSEQ multiplex PCR; TCRdb stores just in-frame clones and leaves some out. Clone size and V and J calls were adopted from that table, with D and trimming inferred from the DNA. The sample lists some 190,000 clones; 75% to 90% were seen once. The CDR3 sequence is 17 residues long. This clonotype was sampled from a man between 60 and 75 years old with acute or convalescent COVID-19. The V gene is TRBV21-1, the J gene TRBJ2-7; the D call in the table, TRBD2, was not verified against the DNA. TRBV21-1 is reported as a pseudogene. The sample was peripheral blood. This CDR3 reads CASSKEITCLSSYEQYF. In DNA form, the CDR3 reads TGTGCCAGCAGCAAAGAAATAACTTGCCTTAGCTCCTACGAGCAGTACTTC.